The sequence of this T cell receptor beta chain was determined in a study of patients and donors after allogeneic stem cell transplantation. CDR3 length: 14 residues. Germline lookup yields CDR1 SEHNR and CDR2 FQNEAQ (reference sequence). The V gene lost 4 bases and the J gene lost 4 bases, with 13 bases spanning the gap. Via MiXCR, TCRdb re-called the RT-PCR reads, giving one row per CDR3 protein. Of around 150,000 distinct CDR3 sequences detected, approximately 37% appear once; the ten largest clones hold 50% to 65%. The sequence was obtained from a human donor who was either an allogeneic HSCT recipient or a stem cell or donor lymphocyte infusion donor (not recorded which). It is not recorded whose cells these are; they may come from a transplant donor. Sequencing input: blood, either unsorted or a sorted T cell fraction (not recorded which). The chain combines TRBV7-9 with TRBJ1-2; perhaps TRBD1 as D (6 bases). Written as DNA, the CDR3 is TGTGCCAGCAGCTCCAGGGGACAAAGCTATGGCTACACCTTC. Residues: CASSSRGQSYGYTF.